This T cell receptor beta chain was recorded in a study of blood T cells in healthy people across ages. A J-beta primer mix and a sample-barcoded 5' primer were used in a second PCR of roughly 6 to 11 cycles. Via MiXCR, TCRdb re-called the 5' RACE reads, giving one row per CDR3 protein. The table lists under 700,000 distinct CDR3 sequences, 24% of them singletons. V dropped 7 bases and J dropped 2 bases, with 6 bases sitting between them. The germline gives CDR1 MNHEY, CDR2 SVGEGT. The length of the CDR3 is 11 residues. This clonotype was seen only a few times. These data are also associated with another study on T cells of mothers and their children.

Sequencing used blood. The sequence was collected from a boy aged 10-17 years in good health. The chain couples TRBV6-2 or TRBV6-3 to TRBJ2-7; D gene uncertain. The CDR3: CASKQTYEQYF. In DNA form, the CDR3 reads TGTGCCAGCAAGCAGACCTACGAGCAGTACTTC.